The clone carrying this T cell receptor beta chain came up many times. Diagnostic assessment was based on clinical symptoms, serum thyroxine and TRAb, thyroid ultrasound and orbital computed tomography. The PBMCs studied were ones that came from 10 ml fresh peripheral blood. The source of the sample is a study of T cells in Graves' hyperthyroidism and ophthalmopathy. Authors of the study amplified TCR beta CDR3 regions from RNA transcripts. The HTBI primer set drove a first-round RT-PCR of the TCR CDR3. Each CDR3 protein gets one entry after TCRdb re-called the multiplex PCR reads with MiXCR. The profile shows 500,000 to 650,000 distinct CDR3 sequences, approximately 15% of them singletons. V was trimmed by 4 bases and J by 0 bases, leaving 16 bases between them. CDR3 length equals 17 residues. CDR1 is KGHDR, CDR2 SFDVKD, per germline.

What was sequenced was blood. This sequence was found in a woman in her forties or fifties with Graves' ophthalmopathy. The genes are TRBV24-1 and TRBJ2-3; D possibly corresponds to TRBD1 (5 bases). The CDR3 DNA reads TGTGCCACCAGTGACCGGACCAGACAGTTTAGCACAGATACGCAGTATTTT. It encodes CATSDRTRQFSTDTQYF.